Listed below are T cell receptor beta chains from one sample, sequenced in a study of blood T cell repertoires in COVID-19. Sequencing used immunoSEQ multiplex PCR; TCRdb keeps in-frame clones, though not all of them. The data contain 95,000 to 110,000 clones, 70% to 85% of them singletons. Sequencing was done on a sample of peripheral blood. The receptors come from an elderly woman with active or convalescent COVID-19. The CDR3 runs from the conserved cysteine through the conserved F or W. Fields, in order: J gene, V gene, CDR3 protein.

J: TRBJ1-1; V: TRBV25-1; CDR3: CASQEAWTEAFF
J: TRBJ1-6; V: TRBV7-9; CDR3: CASSLQVFNSPLHF
J: TRBJ2-1; V: TRBV11-3; CDR3: CASSLGLATNEQFF
J: TRBJ1-1; V: TRBV25-1; CDR3: CASSELRGNTEAFF
J: TRBJ1-2; V: TRBV28; CDR3: CASSYSDTGRGYTF
J: TRBJ2-3; V: TRBV7-2; CDR3: CASSSRAGRSTDTQYF
J: TRBJ2-1; V: TRBV5-6; CDR3: CASGLAGGPNEQFF
J: TRBJ2-3; V: TRBV3-1/TRBV3-2; CDR3: CASSRTGDGQYF
J: TRBJ2-7; V: TRBV4-1; CDR3: CASSQEGQGAGEQYF
J: TRBJ2-3; V: TRBV30; CDR3: CASLSPGTSGETQYF
J: TRBJ1-1; V: TRBV6-2/TRBV6-3; CDR3: CASSSLQGAEAFF
J: TRBJ1-2; V: TRBV6-6; CDR3: CASSVGTGGLGYTF
J: TRBJ1-3; V: TRBV18; CDR3: CASSPGQGWNTIYF
J: TRBJ1-1; V: TRBV20-1; CDR3: CSAREGTEAFF
J: TRBJ1-4; V: TRBV24-1; CDR3: CATSDRGSRGTNEKLFF
J: TRBJ1-6; V: TRBV28; CDR3: CASRKRQGDNSPLHF
J: TRBJ1-2; V: TRBV3-1/TRBV3-2; CDR3: CASSQATGGGYGYTF
J: TRBJ2-7; V: TRBV30; CDR3: CAWDRGYEQYF
J: TRBJ2-1; V: TRBV7-2; CDR3: CASSTYRGEYNEQFF
J: TRBJ2-1; V: TRBV27; CDR3: CASGNRGWVSGVAPYNEQFF
J: TRBJ2-7; V: TRBV7-3; CDR3: CASSLEVNSYEQYF
J: TRBJ2-7; V: TRBV28; CDR3: CASKLTGPEQYF
J: TRBJ2-1; V: TRBV2; CDR3: CAGVRDRGSSEQFF
J: TRBJ2-7; V: TRBV29-1; CDR3: CSGIDSTYEQYF
J: TRBJ2-3; V: TRBV19; CDR3: CASTTSGRNTQYF
J: TRBJ1-2; V: TRBV7-3; CDR3: CASSLQASGTDGYTF